The 22 T cell receptor beta chains below all came from one sample that was sequenced in a study of blood T cell repertoires in COVID-19. Produced via immunoSEQ multiplex PCR; TCRdb's table is partial and in-frame only. In the table there are about 160,000 clones, approximately 90% of which are singletons. The sequencing input was peripheral blood. All receptors come from a young man with COVID-19, enrolled during active disease.

V and J are TRBV27 and TRBJ2-6; D is ambiguous. The V gene's germline CDR1 is MNHEY and CDR2 SMNVEV (reference sequence). Trimming left V 8 bases short and J 3 bases short, with 11 bases between. CDR3 length: 14 amino acids. CDR3 amino acids: CASSQVGGANVLTF. DNA for the CDR3: TGTGCCAGCTCGCAAGTCGGTGGGGCCAACGTCCTGACTTTC.

This clone is a singleton in its sample. V and J are TRBV24-1 and TRBJ2-1; TRBD1 matches 11 bases. CDR1 is KGHDR, CDR2 SFDVKD, per germline. J gave up 3 bases and V 4 bases, and 4 bases lay outside the gene matches. This CDR3 is built from 16 residues. The DNA for the CDR3 is TGTGCCACCAGTGAATTCGGGACAGGGGGCTACAATGAGCAGTTCTTC. Its translation: CATSEFGTGGYNEQFF.

This rearrangement joins TRBV6-5 to TRBJ2-1, with a tentative D call TRBD1 (6 bases). V shed 8 bases and J shed 6 bases, with 17 bases lying between them. The CDR3 totals 14 residues. Germline values: CDR1 MNHEY, CDR2 SVGAGI. CDR3 loop: CASSRGGFGNEQFF. CDR3 DNA: TGTGCCAGCTCCAGGGGCGGTTTTGGCAATGAGCAGTTCTTC.

The chain has TRBV6-2 or TRBV6-3 and TRBJ1-1, with D possibly matching TRBD1 (6 bases). Germline V gives CDR1 MNHEY, CDR2 SVGEGT. The V gene lost 2 bases and the J gene lost 6 bases, with 7 bases spanning the gap. The CDR3 consists of 12 residues. CDR3 amino acids: CASSYEGAEAFF. The DNA for the CDR3 is TGTGCCAGCAGTTACGAGGGGGCTGAAGCTTTCTTT.

As to this clone: Other DNA sequences in the same sample also yield this CDR3. CDR3 amino acids: CASSVGTGAYEQYF. CDR3 DNA sequence: TGTGCCAGCAGCGTAGGGACAGGGGCCTACGAGCAGTACTTC. The gene calls are TRBV9 and TRBJ2-7, with 9 bases identical to TRBD1. V gave up 0 bases and J gave up 2 bases; unmatched junction bases: 0. This CDR3 is 14 amino acids long. Per the germline V gene, CDR1 is SGDLS and CDR2 is YYNGEE. Full variable domain (outside the CDR3, taken from reference TRBV9 and TRBJ2-7): DSGVTQTPKHLITATGQRVTLRCSPRSGDLSVYWYQQSLDQGLQFLIQYYNGEERAKGNILERFSAQQFPDLHSELNLSSLELGDSALYFCASSVGTGAYEQYFGPGTRLTVT.

The count of this clone is one. This sequence joins TRBV5-6 and TRBJ2-7, with TRBD1 matching 8 bases. The CDR3 spans 14 residues. Germline loops: CDR1 SGHDT, CDR2 YYEEEE. J was trimmed by 2 bases and V by 1 base; bases with no gene match: 2. CDR3 region: CASSLSGGPYEQYF. The CDR3, as DNA: TGTGCCAGCAGCTTGTCAGGGGGCCCCTACGAGCAGTACTTC.

V gene TRBV19 combines with J gene TRBJ1-2, with 11 bases identical to TRBD1. Losses at the gene ends were 5 bases for V and 3 bases for J; bases not matched to a gene: 8. CDR1 LNHDA and CDR2 SQIVND come from the germline V gene (reference sequence). There are 16 residues in the CDR3. CDR3 sequence: CASSSFGQGADYGYTF. The CDR3 bases are TGTGCCAGTAGTTCCTTTGGACAGGGGGCTGACTATGGCTACACCTTC.

As DNA, the CDR3 is TGTGCCAGCAGCTCTACCTCCGGGAGTAACACCGGGGAGCTGTTTTTT. This translates into CASSSTSGSNTGELFF. The rearrangement uses TRBV7-3 and TRBJ2-2; D possibly corresponds to TRBD2 (6 bases). Germline V gene sequence: CDR1 SGHTA, CDR2 FQGTGA. V lost 4 bases to trimming and J lost 2 bases, with 14 bases between them. The CDR3 is 16 residues long.

The chain recombines TRBV19 with TRBJ1-2; D ambiguous. The CDR3 sequence is 14 residues long. V dropped 7 bases and J dropped 0 bases, with 12 bases sitting between them. In germline, CDR1 is LNHDA, CDR2 SQIVND (reference sequence). The CDR3 is CASTRLRANYGYTF. The CDR3 DNA reads as TGTGCCAGTACTCGACTCCGGGCTAACTATGGCTACACCTTC.

This sequence joins TRBV15 and TRBJ2-2; 9 bases map to TRBD2. After removal of 0 bases from V and 15 bases from J, the junction contained 23 bases not matched to a gene. The germline CDR1 and CDR2 sequences are LNHNV and YYDKDF (reference sequence). There are 19 residues in the CDR3. The CDR3: CATSRDRASGTMLAGLVFF. The DNA for the CDR3 is TGTGCCACCAGCAGAGATCGAGCTAGCGGGACAATGTTGGCCGGGTTGGTGTTTTTT. The full variable domain, its missing parts supplied by reference TRBV15 and TRBJ2-2, is DAMVIQNPRYQVTQFGKPVTLSCSQTLNHNVMYWYQQKSSQAPKLLFHYYDKDFNNEADTPDNFQSRRPNTSFCFLDIRSPGLGDTAMYLCATSRDRASGTMLAGLVFFGEGSRLTVL.

The V and J genes are TRBV4-1 and TRBJ2-7, with TRBD2 matching over 9 bases. Germline CDR1 reads MGHRA; CDR2 reads YSYEKL. J gave up 5 bases and V 3 bases, and 11 bases lay outside the gene matches. The CDR3 covers 16 residues. DNA of the CDR3: TGCGCCAGCAGCCACCCCAGGGGGACTAGCAACAACGAGCAGTACTTC. It translates to CASSHPRGTSNNEQYF.

V gene TRBV6-6 combines with J gene TRBJ2-7, with 8 positions matching TRBD1. The germline V gene has CDR1 MNHNY and CDR2 SVGAGI (reference sequence). Trimming at V came to 4 bases and at J to 2 bases, leaving 4 bases not matched to a gene. The CDR3 length is 14 residues. CDR3 sequence reads: CASSSGQGPYEQYF. Written as DNA, the CDR3 is TGTGCCAGCAGTTCCGGACAGGGACCCTACGAGCAGTACTTC.

V is TRBV4-2 and J is TRBJ1-5, with a possible D match to TRBD1 (5 bases). Looked up from germline, CDR1 is LGHNA and CDR2 is YNFKEQ. This CDR3 region has 17 residues. V lost 4 bases and J lost 2, with 18 bases in between. CDR3 residues: CASSPEVGRAGNQPQHF. CDR3 coding DNA: TGTGCCAGCAGCCCCGAAGTCGGCAGGGCTGGCAATCAGCCCCAGCATTTT.

J is TRBJ1-5 and V is TRBV7-8, with 9 positions matching TRBD1. The V segment lost 3 bases and the J segment 4 bases; nucleotides outside the gene matches: 4. The CDR3 covers 15 residues. Germline lookup yields CDR1 SGHVS and CDR2 FQNEAQ. The CDR3 protein is CASSFGTGTNQPQHF. The CDR3, as DNA: TGTGCCAGCAGCTTCGGGACAGGGACTAATCAGCCCCAGCATTTT.

The rearrangement joins TRBV27 to TRBJ1-4; 8 nucleotides line up with TRBD1. CDR3 length: 19 amino acids. The germline V gene encodes CDR1 MNHEY and CDR2 SMNVEV (reference sequence). Trimming removed 2 bases from V and 7 bases from J; junction bases left unmatched: 18. The CDR3 DNA sequence: TGTGCCAGCAGTTTAATGGCACCACGGACAGGGAGTTGGCGTGAAAAACTGTTTTTT. Translated: CASSLMAPRTGSWREKLFF.

The chain combines TRBV19 with TRBJ2-5; weak D call: TRBD2 (5 bases). V lost 1 base and J 4 bases, leaving 13 bases between the germline ends. The germline CDR1 and CDR2 sequences are LNHDA and SQIVND (reference sequence). This CDR3 has 15 amino acids. The CDR3 is CASSIAGRAGETQYF. The CDR3 DNA sequence: TGTGCCAGTAGTATAGCGGGGAGAGCAGGAGAGACCCAGTACTTC.

This clone was found once. V is TRBV10-3 and J is TRBJ2-7; 9 bases match TRBD1. J lost 5 bases, V lost 1 base, and 6 bases had no gene match. The CDR3 consists of 15 residues. The germline CDR1 and CDR2 sequences are ENHRY and SYGVKD. The CDR3 loop is CAISEWDRAVDEQYF. CDR3 DNA: TGTGCCATCAGTGAGTGGGACAGGGCTGTCGACGAGCAGTACTTC.

The genes are TRBV6-6 and TRBJ2-1, with 7 bases fitting TRBD2. This CDR3 comprises 14 residues. Germline V gene data show CDR1 as MNHNY and CDR2 as SVGAGI (reference sequence). J gave up 8 bases and V 6 bases, and 10 bases lay outside the gene matches. CDR3 in amino acids: CASRGGTWGHEQFF. In DNA, the CDR3 is TGTGCCAGCAGGGGGGGGACGTGGGGTCATGAGCAGTTCTTC.

Only one count was recorded for this clone. The chain is built from TRBV3-1 (or the pseudogene TRBV3-2) and TRBJ2-1; 7 nucleotides agree with TRBD2. Germline lookup yields CDR1 LGHDT and CDR2 YNNKEL (reference sequence). This CDR3 contains 15 residues. The trim removed 1 base at V and 2 bases at J, leaving 2 bases unmatched. CDR3 nucleotides: TGTGCCAGCAGCCAAGCGGCGGGAGCCTACAATGAGCAGTTCTTC. Amino acid sequence: CASSQAAGAYNEQFF.

This clone has only a few counts. The chain recombines TRBV25-1 with TRBJ2-5, with a tentative D call TRBD2 (6 bases). Looked up from germline, CDR1 is MGHDK and CDR2 is SYGVNS. This CDR3 region has 16 residues. V was clipped by 6 bases and J by 1 base, with 18 bases between them. CDR3 sequence: CASSASEALSQETQYF. The CDR3 coding sequence is TGTGCCAGCAGCGCTAGCGAGGCATTGAGCCAAGAGACCCAGTACTTC.

This sequence joins TRBV9 and TRBJ2-7; 9 bases agree with TRBD1. Germline assignment: CDR1 SGDLS and CDR2 YYNGEE. Unmatched junction bases numbered 3, after V lost 3 bases and J lost 5 bases. The CDR3 contains 13 residues. This CDR3 reads CASSAWDRDEQYF. The CDR3 bases are TGTGCCAGCAGCGCCTGGGACAGGGACGAGCAGTACTTC. The full variable domain, completed using reference TRBV9 and TRBJ2-7, is DSGVTQTPKHLITATGQRVTLRCSPRSGDLSVYWYQQSLDQGLQFLIQYYNGEERAKGNILERFSAQQFPDLHSELNLSSLELGDSALYFCASSAWDRDEQYFGPGTRLTVT.

The CDR3 is CASREGNTEAFF. CDR3 bases: TGTGCCAGCCGGGAGGGGAACACTGAAGCTTTCTTT. The chain couples TRBV6-5 to TRBJ1-1; no reliable D call. Looked up from germline, CDR1 is MNHEY and CDR2 is SVGAGI. This CDR3 region has 12 residues. V lost 8 bases and J 1 base, leaving 8 bases between the germline ends.